This T cell receptor (beta chain) was sequenced during a study of blood T cell repertoires in COVID-19. On the study more broadly: The analysed material was cDNA or gDNA that came from T cells, B-cell-depleted T cells, or PBMCs.

TCRdb keeps only in-frame clones here, not all; method: immunoSEQ multiplex PCR. The table shows roughly 41,000 clones, with 87% occurring only once. The germline V and J ends were trimmed by 7 bases and 7 bases, with 28 bases remaining between them. This CDR3 has 16 amino acids. CDR1 and CDR2 from the germline V gene are SQVTM and ANQGSEA. This TCR came from a human donor in a cohort sampled during active COVID-19. The chain couples TRBV29-1 to TRBJ2-5, with a weak D call TRBD2 (7 bases). The sample taken for sequencing was peripheral blood. As DNA, the CDR3 is TGCAGCGCTAAGGGGGGGCCGGGGGCAATTTTCGGGACCCAGTACTTC. Amino acids: CSAKGGPGAIFGTQYF.